This T cell receptor beta chain is from a study of OX40 agonist ivuxolimab in advanced cancers. Study-level findings and limits: The average count of expanded clones was higher among CD8+ T cells than among CD4+.

For this clone: Its specificity is not known.

Sequencing was performed with immunoSEQ multiplex PCR; in TCRdb, only in-frame clones are kept and a portion is missing. The sample lists about 95,000 clones; around 90% were seen once. Germline V lookup: CDR1 SGHAT, CDR2 FQNNGV. Trimming removed 0 bases from V and 5 bases from J, with 14 bases in between. The CDR3 consists of 15 residues. This receptor was identified in an adult with an advanced solid tumor such as melanoma, head and neck, liver or kidney cancer. Specimen: CD4+ or CD8+ T cells sorted from blood, collected in a trial of the OX40 agonist ivuxolimab. The chain uses TRBV11-2 and TRBJ2-7; D not resolved. As DNA, the CDR3 is TGTGCCAGCAGCTTAGAGCTCAAGGGAAGAGACGAGCAGTACTTC. It encodes CASSLELKGRDEQYF.